The T cell receptor (beta chain) under discussion was sequenced for a study of breast tumors, draining lymph nodes, adjacent tissues. Study-wide points: Luminal-like breast cancer showed significantly greater tumor-nontumor repertoire similarity than basal-like breast cancer did. Compared with lymph nodes, tumors were less diverse; compared with nontumor tissue, more. The lymph node origin of tumor T cells was framed as consistent with a hypothesis, not demonstrated. Findings are consistent with lymph node origin and intratumoral expansion of most tumor T cells.

Trimming took off 1 base at V and 4 bases at J, with 19 bases between the two ends. There are 17 residues in the CDR3. Per germline, CDR1 LGHNA and CDR2 YNFKEQ. TCRdb analysed the multiplex PCR reads with MiXCR anew, one entry per CDR3 protein. The table records about 140,000 distinct CDR3 sequences, around a third of them present only once. Points on this clonotype: As yet, its antigen is unknown.

Axillary draining lymph nodes of breast cancer patients supplied the node samples. The clonotype was recovered from a female donor with breast cancer. Some clones in this sample may be carry-over from other donors' samples. The J gene is TRBJ1-1, the V gene TRBV4-2, with D maybe TRBD1 (5 bases). Sample: axillary lymph node tissue. This CDR3 is CASSQVIGSGLSTEAFF. Here the CDR3 DNA reads TGTGCCAGCAGCCAAGTTATCGGGTCGGGGCTGAGCACTGAAGCTTTCTTT.